This T cell receptor beta chain emerged from a study of cytomegalovirus exposure and HLA in healthy donors. Use of 60 Vbeta and 13 Jbeta primers characterized the PCR. Here immunoSEQ multiplex PCR was the method, and the copy in TCRdb shows in-frame clones only, minus some. The sample includes 150,000 to 200,000 clones, around three quarters of them seen just once. The length of the CDR3 is 19 residues. Trimming removed 3 bases from V and 0 bases from J; junction bases left unmatched: 9. The germline V gene encodes CDR1 SGHAT and CDR2 FQNNGV. Study results and limitations: It was only CMV serostatus that was available as immune exposure information. Later genetic work tied a missense DCLRE1C variant to beta-chain V and J trimming. Investigators reported 150 to 200 TCR beta chains as tied to cytomegalovirus.

This clone is a singleton in its sample. Its antigen remains unknown. This clonotype was obtained from a woman in her twenties or thirties in good health and CMV-seropositive. The chain joins TRBV11-2 to TRBJ2-1; 12 nucleotides align to TRBD2. The sequencing sample was made of PBMCs. CDR3: CASSFRLAGEPSSYNEQFF. The CDR3 DNA reads TGTGCCAGCAGCTTTAGACTAGCGGGAGAACCTAGCTCCTACAATGAGCAGTTCTTC. The whole variable domain, filled in from reference TRBV11-2 and TRBJ2-1, reads EAGVAQSPRYKIIEKRQSVAFWCNPISGHATLYWYQQILGQGPKLLIQFQNNGVVDDSQLPKDRFSAERLKGVDSTLKIQPAKLEDSAVYLCASSFRLAGEPSSYNEQFFGPGTRLTVL.